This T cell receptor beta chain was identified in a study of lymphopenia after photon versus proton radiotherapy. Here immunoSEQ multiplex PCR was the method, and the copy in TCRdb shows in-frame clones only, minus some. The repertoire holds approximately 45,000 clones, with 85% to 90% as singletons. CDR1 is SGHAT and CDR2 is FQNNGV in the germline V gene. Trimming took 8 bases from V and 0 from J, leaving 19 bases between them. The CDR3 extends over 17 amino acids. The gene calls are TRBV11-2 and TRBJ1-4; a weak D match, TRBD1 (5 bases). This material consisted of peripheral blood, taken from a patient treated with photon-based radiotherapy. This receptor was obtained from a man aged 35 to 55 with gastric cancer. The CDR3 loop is CASGRILGTATNEKLFF. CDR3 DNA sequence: TGTGCCAGCGGGAGGATCTTGGGGACGGCAACTAATGAAAAACTGTTTTTT.